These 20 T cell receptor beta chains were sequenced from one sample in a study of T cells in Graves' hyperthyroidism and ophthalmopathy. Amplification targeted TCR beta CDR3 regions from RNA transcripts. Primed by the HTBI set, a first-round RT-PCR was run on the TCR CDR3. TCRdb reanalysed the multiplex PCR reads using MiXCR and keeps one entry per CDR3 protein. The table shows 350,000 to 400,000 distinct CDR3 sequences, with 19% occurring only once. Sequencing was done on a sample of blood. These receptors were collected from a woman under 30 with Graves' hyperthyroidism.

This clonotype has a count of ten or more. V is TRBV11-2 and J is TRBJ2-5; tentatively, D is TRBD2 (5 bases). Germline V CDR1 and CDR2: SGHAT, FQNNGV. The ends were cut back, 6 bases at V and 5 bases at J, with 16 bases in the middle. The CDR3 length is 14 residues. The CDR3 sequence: CASRSLRGGETQYF. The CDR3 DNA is TGTGCCAGCAGAAGTCTACGGGGTGGGGAGACCCAGTACTTC.

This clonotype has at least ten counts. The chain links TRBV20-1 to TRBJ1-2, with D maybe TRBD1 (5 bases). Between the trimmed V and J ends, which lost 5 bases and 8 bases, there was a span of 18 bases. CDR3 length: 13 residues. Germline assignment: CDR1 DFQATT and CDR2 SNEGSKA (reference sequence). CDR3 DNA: TGCAGTGCTCCGTATGGGACGGCGTCCGGCTACACCTTC. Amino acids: CSAPYGTASGYTF.

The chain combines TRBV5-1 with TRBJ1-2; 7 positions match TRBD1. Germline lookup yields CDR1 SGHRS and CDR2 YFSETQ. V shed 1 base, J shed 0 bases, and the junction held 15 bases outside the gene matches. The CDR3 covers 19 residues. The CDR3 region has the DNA TGCGCCAGCAGCTTGTCCCTCCGGGACAGAGGCCCTCCTAACTATGGCTACACCTTC. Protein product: CASSLSLRDRGPPNYGYTF.

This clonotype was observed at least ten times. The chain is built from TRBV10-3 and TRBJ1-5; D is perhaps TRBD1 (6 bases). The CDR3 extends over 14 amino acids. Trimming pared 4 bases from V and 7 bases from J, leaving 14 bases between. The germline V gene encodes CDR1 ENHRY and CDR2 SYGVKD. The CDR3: CAISVQGNGQPQHF. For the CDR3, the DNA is TGTGCCATCAGTGTCCAGGGGAACGGACAGCCCCAGCATTTT.

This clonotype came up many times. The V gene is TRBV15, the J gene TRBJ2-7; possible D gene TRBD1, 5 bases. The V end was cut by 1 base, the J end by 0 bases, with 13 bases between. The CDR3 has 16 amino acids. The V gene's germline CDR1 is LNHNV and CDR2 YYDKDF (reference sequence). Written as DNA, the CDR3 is TGTGCCACCAGCAGAGCAGGCCAGGGTCGCTCCTACGAGCAGTACTTC. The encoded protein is CATSRAGQGRSYEQYF.

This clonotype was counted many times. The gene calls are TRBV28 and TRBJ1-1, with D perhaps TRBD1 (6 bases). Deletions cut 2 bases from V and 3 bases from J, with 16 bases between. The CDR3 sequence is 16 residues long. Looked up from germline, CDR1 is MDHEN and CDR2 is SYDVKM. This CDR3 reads CASSLPGAGVYTEAFF. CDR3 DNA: TGTGCCAGCAGTTTACCAGGGGCGGGGGTGTACACTGAAGCTTTCTTT.

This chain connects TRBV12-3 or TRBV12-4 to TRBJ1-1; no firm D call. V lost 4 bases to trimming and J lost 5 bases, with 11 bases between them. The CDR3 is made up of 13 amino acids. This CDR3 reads CASSSSAGTEAFF. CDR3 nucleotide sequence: TGTGCCAGCAGTTCCTCAGCGGGGACTGAAGCTTTCTTT.

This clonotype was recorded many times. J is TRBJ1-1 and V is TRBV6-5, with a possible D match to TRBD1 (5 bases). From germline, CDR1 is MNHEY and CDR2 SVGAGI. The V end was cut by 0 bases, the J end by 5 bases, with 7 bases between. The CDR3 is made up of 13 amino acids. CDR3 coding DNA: TGTGCCAGCAGTTACTCGGCAGGGACTGAAGCTTTCTTT. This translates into CASSYSAGTEAFF.

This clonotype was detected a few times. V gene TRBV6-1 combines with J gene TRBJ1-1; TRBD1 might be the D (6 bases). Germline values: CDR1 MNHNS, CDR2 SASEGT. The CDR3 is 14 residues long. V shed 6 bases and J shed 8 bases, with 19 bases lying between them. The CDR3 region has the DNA TGTGCCAGCAGCCCGGGGACGGGGGCGGGGGAAGCTTTCTTT. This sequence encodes CASSPGTGAGEAFF.

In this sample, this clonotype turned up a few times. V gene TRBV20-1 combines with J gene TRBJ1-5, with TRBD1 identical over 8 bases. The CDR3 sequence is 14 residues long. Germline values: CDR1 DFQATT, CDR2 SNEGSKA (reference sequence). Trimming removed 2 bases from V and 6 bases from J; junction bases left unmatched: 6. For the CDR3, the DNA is TGCAGTGCTAGAAAGACCAGGGGGCCTCAGCCCCAGCATTTT. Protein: CSARKTRGPQPQHF.

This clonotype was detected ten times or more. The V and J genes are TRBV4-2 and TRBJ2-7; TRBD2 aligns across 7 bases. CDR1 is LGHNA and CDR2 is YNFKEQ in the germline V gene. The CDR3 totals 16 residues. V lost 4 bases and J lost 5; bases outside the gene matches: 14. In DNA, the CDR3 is TGTGCCAGCAGCCCGCGAAGTGCGGGGGAAAGGGACGAGCAGTACTTC. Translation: CASSPRSAGERDEQYF.

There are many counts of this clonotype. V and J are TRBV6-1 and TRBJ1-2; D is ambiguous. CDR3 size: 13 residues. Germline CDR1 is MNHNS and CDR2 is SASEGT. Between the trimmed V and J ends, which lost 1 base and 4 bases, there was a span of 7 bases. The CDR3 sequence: CASSEEQFYGYTF. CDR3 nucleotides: TGTGCCAGCAGTGAAGAGCAGTTCTATGGCTACACCTTC.

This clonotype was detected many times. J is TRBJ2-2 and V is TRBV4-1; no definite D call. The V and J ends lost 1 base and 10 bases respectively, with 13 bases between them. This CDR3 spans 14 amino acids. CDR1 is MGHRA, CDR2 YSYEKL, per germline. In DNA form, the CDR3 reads TGCGCCAGCAGCCAAGGAAGTACGAGAAAGGAGCTGTTTTTT. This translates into CASSQGSTRKELFF.

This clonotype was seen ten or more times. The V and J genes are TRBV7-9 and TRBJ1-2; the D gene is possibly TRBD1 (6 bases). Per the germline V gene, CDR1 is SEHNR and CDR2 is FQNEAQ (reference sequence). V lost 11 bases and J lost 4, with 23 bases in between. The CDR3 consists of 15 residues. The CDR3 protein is CAPQGSGRTVYGYTF. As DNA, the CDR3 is TGTGCCCCCCAGGGTTCCGGAAGGACAGTCTATGGCTACACCTTC.

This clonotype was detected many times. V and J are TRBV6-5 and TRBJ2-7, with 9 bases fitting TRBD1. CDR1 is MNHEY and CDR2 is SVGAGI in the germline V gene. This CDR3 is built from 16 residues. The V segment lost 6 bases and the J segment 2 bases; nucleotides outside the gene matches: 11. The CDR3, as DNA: TGTGCCAGCAGCCCCGGGACAGGGATCGGGCCCTACGAGCAGTACTTC. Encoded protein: CASSPGTGIGPYEQYF.

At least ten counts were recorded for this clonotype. CDR3 sequence: CASSLGSAYEQYF. The CDR3 region has the DNA TGTGCCAGCAGCTTAGGTTCCGCCTACGAGCAGTACTTC. The rearrangement links TRBV11-2 to TRBJ2-7; no reliable D call. The V and J ends lost 1 base and 2 bases respectively, with 6 bases between them. The length of the CDR3 is 13 residues. The germline CDR1 and CDR2 sequences are SGHAT and FQNNGV.

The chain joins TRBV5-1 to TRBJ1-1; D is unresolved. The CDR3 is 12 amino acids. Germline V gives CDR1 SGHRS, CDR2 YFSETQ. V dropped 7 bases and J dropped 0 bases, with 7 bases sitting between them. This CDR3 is CASSELNTEAFF. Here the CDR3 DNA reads TGCGCCAGCTCTGAGCTGAACACTGAAGCTTTCTTT.

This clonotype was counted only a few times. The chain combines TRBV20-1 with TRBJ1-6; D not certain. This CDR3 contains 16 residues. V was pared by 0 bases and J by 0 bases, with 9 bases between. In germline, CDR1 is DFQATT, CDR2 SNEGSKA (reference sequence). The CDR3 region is CSARDRLSSYNSPLHF. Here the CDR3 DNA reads TGCAGTGCTAGAGATCGTCTCAGCTCCTATAATTCACCCCTCCACTTT.

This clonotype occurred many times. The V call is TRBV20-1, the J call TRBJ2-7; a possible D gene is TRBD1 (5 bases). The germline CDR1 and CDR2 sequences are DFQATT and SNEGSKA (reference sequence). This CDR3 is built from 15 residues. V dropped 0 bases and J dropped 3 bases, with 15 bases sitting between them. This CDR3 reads CSARDLGQSNYEQYF. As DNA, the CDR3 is TGCAGTGCTAGAGATTTGGGGCAGTCTAACTACGAGCAGTACTTC.

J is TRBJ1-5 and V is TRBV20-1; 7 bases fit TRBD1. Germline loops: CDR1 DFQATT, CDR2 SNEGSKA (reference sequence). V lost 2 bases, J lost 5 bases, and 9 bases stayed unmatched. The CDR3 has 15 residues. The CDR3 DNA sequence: TGCAGTGCTAGAACACGGACAGGTGGGGATCAGCCCCAGCATTTT. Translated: CSARTRTGGDQPQHF.